This T cell receptor (beta chain) was identified in a study of T cells in women clearing cervical HPV infection. Study-wide background: Blood came at first lesion visit for cases, post-clearance for controls. Study observations and caveats: T-cell numbers per sample were unknown and may explain richness differences.

Prevalent HPV16 infections were excluded; only incident single HPV16 infections included. MY09/MY11 PCR detected cervical HPV DNA; dot-blot assigned genotypes. A word on this clone: What it binds is unknown. The observed sequence ends 3 residues before the CDR3 terminus, with the missing tail filled in from the germline J gene.

The V segment lost 0 bases and the J segment 4 bases; nucleotides outside the gene matches: 4. The CDR3 is 15 residues long. CDR1 is SGHTA, CDR2 FQGTGA, per germline. The table came from immunoSEQ multiplex PCR; TCRdb's copy has only in-frame clones and leaves some out. Its listing shows under 50,000 clones. V gene TRBV7-3 combines with J gene TRBJ2-7; TRBD1 aligns across 9 bases. The receptor was derived from a woman aged 18 to 75 with a cervical HPV16 infection that either progressed to CIN3+ or cleared (not recorded which). The material sequenced was blood buffy coat. The chain's CDR3 is CASSLTGTGIYEQYF. The part of the CDR3 DNA that was read is TGTGCCAGCAGCTTAACGGGGACAGGGATTTACGAG.